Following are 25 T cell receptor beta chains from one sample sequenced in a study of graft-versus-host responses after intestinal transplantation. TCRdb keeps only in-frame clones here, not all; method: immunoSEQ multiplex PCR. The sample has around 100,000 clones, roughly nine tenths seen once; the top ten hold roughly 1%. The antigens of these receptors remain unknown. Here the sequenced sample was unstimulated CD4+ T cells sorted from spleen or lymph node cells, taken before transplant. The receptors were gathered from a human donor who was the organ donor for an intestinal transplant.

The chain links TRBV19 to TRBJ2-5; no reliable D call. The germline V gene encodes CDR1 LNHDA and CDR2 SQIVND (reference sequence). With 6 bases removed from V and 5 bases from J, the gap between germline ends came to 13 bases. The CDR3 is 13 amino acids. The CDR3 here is CASSNRPGETQYF. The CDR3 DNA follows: TGTGCCAGTAGCAATCGACCCGGGGAGACCCAGTACTTC.

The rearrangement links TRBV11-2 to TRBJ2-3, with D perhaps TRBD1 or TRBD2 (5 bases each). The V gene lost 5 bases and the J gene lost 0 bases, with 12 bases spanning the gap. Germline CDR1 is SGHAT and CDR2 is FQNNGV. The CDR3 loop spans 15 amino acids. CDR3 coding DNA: TGTGCCAGCAGCCGGGACGGATTAAGCACAGATACGCAGTATTTT. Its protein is CASSRDGLSTDTQYF.

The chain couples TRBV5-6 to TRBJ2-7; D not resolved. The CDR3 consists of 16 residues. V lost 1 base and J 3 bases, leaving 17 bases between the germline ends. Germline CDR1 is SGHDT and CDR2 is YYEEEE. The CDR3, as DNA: TGTGCCAGCAGCTTGTACCGATGGTCAGATTACTACGAGCAGTACTTC. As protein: CASSLYRWSDYYEQYF. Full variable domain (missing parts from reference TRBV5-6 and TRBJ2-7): DAGVTQSPTHLIKTRGQQVTLRCSPKSGHDTVSWYQQALGQGPQFIFQYYEEEERQRGNFPDRFSGHQFPNYSSELNVNALLLGDSALYLCASSLYRWSDYYEQYFGPGTRLTVT.

The CDR3 protein is CASSVEGVSDNEQFF. CDR3 nucleotide sequence: TGTGCCAGCAGCGTAGAAGGGGTTTCGGACAATGAGCAGTTCTTC. The chain uses TRBV9 and TRBJ2-1; weak D call: TRBD1 (5 bases). The V gene lost 0 bases and the J gene lost 5 bases, with 12 bases spanning the gap. The V gene's germline CDR1 is SGDLS and CDR2 YYNGEE. This CDR3 has 15 residues.

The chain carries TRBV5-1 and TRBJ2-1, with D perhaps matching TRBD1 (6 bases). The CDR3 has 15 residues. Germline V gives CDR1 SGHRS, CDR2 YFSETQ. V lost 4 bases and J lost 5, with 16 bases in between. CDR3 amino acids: CASSRTGYGNNEQFF. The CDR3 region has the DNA TGCGCCAGCAGCCGAACAGGGTATGGGAACAATGAGCAGTTCTTC. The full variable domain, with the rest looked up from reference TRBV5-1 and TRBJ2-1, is KAGVTQTPRYLIKTRGQQVTLSCSPISGHRSVSWYQQTPGQGLQFLFEYFSETQRNKGNFPGRFSGRQFSNSRSEMNVSTLELGDSALYLCASSRTGYGNNEQFFGPGTRLTVL.

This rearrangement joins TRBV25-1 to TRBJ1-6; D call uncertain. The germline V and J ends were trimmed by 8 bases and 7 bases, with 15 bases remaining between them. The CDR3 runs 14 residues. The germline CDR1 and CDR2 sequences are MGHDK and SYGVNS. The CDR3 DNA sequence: TGTGCCAGCCGCGAGGAGACGGCCAATTCACCCCTCCACTTT. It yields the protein CASREETANSPLHF.

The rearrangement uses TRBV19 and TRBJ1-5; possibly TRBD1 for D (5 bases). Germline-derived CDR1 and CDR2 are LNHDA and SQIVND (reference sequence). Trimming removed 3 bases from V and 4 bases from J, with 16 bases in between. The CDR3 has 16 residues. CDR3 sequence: CASSMGGPDRNQPQHF. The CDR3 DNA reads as TGTGCCAGTAGTATGGGGGGACCGGACCGGAATCAGCCCCAGCATTTT.

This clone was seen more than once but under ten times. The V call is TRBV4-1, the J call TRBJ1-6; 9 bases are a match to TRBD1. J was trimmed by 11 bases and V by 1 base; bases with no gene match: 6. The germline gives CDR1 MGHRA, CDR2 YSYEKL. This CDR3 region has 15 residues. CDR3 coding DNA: TGCGCCAGCAGCCAAGGCAGACAGGGGGGTGCACCCCTCCACTTT. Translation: CASSQGRQGGAPLHF.

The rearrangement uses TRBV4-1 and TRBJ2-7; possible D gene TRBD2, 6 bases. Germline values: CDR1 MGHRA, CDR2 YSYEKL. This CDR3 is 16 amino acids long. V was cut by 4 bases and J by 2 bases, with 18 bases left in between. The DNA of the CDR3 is TGCGCCAGCAGCCCCCTGGGACGGGGGACCACCTACGAGCAGTACTTC. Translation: CASSPLGRGTTYEQYF.

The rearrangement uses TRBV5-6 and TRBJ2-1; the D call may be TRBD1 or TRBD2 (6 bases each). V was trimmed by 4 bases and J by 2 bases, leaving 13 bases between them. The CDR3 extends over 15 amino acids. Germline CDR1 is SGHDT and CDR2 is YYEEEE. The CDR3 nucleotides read TGTGCCAGCAGCAAAGGGGGGTTTCCCTACAATGAGCAGTTCTTC. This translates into CASSKGGFPYNEQFF. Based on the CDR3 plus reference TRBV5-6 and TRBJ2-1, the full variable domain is DAGVTQSPTHLIKTRGQQVTLRCSPKSGHDTVSWYQQALGQGPQFIFQYYEEEERQRGNFPDRFSGHQFPNYSSELNVNALLLGDSALYLCASSKGGFPYNEQFFGPGTRLTVL.

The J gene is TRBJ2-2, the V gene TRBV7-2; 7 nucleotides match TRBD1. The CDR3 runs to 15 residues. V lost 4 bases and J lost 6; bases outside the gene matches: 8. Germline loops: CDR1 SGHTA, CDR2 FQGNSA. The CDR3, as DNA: TGTGCCAGCAGCTCCTGGGGACAGAGACCCGGGGAGCTGTTTTTT. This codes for CASSSWGQRPGELFF. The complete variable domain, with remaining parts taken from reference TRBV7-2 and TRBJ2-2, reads GAGVSQSPSNKVTEKGKDVELRCDPISGHTALYWYRQSLGQGLEFLIYFQGNSAPDKSGLPSDRFSAERTGGSVSTLTIQRTQQEDSAVYLCASSSWGQRPGELFFGEGSRLTVL.

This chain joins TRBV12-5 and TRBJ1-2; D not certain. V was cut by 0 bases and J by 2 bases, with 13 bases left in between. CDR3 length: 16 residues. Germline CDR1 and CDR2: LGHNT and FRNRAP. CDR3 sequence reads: CASGLVSRGLNYGYTF. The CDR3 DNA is TGTGCTAGTGGTTTGGTATCCCGGGGTTTAAACTATGGCTACACCTTC.

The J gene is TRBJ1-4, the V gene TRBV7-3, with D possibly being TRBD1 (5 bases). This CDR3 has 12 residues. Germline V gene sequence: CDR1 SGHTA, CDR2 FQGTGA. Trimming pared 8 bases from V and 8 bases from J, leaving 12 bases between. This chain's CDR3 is CASGHGEEKLFF. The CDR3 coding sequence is TGTGCCAGCGGACATGGGGAGGAAAAACTGTTTTTT.

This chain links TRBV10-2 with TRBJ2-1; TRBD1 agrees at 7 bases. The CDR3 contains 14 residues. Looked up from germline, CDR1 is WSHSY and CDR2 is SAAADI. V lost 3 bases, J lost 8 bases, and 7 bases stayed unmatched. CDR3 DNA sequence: TGCGCCAGCAGTGAAGTTGCAGGGGGTTATGAGCAGTTCTTC. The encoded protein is CASSEVAGGYEQFF.

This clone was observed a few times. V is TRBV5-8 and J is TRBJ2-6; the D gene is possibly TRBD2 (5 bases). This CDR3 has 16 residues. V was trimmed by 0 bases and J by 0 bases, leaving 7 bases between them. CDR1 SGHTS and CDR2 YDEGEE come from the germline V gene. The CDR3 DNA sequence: TGTGCCAGCAGCTTGGCCGGGGTCTCTGGGGCCAACGTCCTGACTTTC. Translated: CASSLAGVSGANVLTF.

The CDR3, as DNA: TGTGCCAGCAGTCCTTTAGCGGGGGGGTATTCAGGAGAGCAGTTCTTC. Amino acids: CASSPLAGGYSGEQFF. The chain is built from TRBV28 and TRBJ2-1, with TRBD2 matching 11 bases. With 5 bases clipped from V and 10 bases from J, the junction kept 13 bases outside the gene matches. Germline CDR1 and CDR2: MDHEN and SYDVKM. The CDR3 runs to 16 residues.

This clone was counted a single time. The DNA for the CDR3 is TGTGCCAGCAGCTTGACGGGACAGGAGAACACTGAAGCTTTCTTT. This encodes CASSLTGQENTEAFF. The V call is TRBV5-4, the J call TRBJ1-1, with 8 bases lining up with TRBD1. CDR3 length: 15 amino acids. CDR1 SGHNT and CDR2 YYREEE come from the germline V gene (reference sequence). With V trimmed by 1 base and J by 1 base, 3 bases remained unmatched.

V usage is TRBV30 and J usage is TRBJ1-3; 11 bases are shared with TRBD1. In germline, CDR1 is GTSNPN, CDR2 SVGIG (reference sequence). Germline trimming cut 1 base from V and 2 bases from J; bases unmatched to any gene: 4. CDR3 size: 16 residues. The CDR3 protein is CAWSEKDRGPGNTIYF. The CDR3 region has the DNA TGTGCCTGGAGTGAAAAGGACAGGGGGCCTGGAAACACCATATATTTT. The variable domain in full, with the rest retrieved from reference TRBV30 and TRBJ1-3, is SQTIHQWPATLVQPVGSPLSLECTVEGTSNPNLYWYRQAAGRGLQLLFYSVGIGQISSEVPQNLSASRPQDRQFILSSKKLLLSDSGFYLCAWSEKDRGPGNTIYFGEGSWLTVV.

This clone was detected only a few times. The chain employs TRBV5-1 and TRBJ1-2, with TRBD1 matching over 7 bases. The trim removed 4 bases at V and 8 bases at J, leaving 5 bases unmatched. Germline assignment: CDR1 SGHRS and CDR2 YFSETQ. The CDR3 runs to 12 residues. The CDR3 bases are TGCGCCAGCAGCCCCGGGACAGAAGGCTACACCTTC. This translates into CASSPGTEGYTF.

The CDR3 DNA follows: TGCGCCAGCAGTTGGACGTACCAAGAGACCCAGTACTTC. Translation gives CASSWTYQETQYF. The chain uses TRBV5-1 and TRBJ2-5; D call uncertain. V lost 5 bases, J lost 0 bases, and 8 bases lay in between. Germline assignment: CDR1 SGHRS and CDR2 YFSETQ. The CDR3 loop spans 13 amino acids.

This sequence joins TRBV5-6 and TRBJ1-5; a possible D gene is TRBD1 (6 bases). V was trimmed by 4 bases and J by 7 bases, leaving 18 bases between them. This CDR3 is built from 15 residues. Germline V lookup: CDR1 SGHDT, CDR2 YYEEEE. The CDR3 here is CASSKAGGPGQPQHF. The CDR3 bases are TGTGCCAGCAGCAAAGCGGGGGGCCCGGGGCAGCCCCAGCATTTT.

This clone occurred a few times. The CDR3 reads CASSLGGGSRYTEAFF. The DNA of the CDR3 is TGTGCCAGCAGCTTAGGAGGGGGCTCACGGTACACTGAAGCTTTCTTT. The chain employs TRBV7-2 and TRBJ1-1; TRBD1 matches 7 bases. Germline values: CDR1 SGHTA, CDR2 FQGNSA. The CDR3 extends over 16 amino acids. The ends lost 1 base at V and 3 bases at J; junction bases unmatched: 8.

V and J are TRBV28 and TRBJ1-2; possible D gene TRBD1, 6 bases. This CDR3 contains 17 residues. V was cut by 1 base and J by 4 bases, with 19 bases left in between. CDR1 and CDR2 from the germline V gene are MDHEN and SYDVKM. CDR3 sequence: CASSLYPDRTGRYGYTF. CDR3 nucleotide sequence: TGTGCCAGCAGTTTATATCCCGACAGGACCGGACGCTATGGCTACACCTTC.

As DNA, the CDR3 is TGTGCCAGCAGTCCAGGACCGGGACGAGTTTATGGCTACACCTTC. It is translated as CASSPGPGRVYGYTF. V gene TRBV27 combines with J gene TRBJ1-2; tentative D call: TRBD1 (5 bases). This CDR3 has 15 amino acids. V was clipped by 5 bases and J by 5 bases, with 18 bases between them. From germline, CDR1 is MNHEY and CDR2 SMNVEV (reference sequence).

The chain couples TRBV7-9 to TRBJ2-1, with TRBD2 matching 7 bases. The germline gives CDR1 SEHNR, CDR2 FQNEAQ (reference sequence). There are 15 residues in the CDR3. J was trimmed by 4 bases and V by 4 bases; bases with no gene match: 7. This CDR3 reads CASSSGDYTYNEQFF. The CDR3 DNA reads TGTGCCAGCAGCTCCGGGGACTATACATACAATGAGCAGTTCTTC.